This T cell receptor beta chain was observed in a study of cytomegalovirus exposure and HLA in healthy donors. 13 Jbeta primers and 60 Vbeta primers were used for the PCR. The table came from immunoSEQ multiplex PCR; TCRdb's copy has only in-frame clones and leaves some out. The repertoire holds approximately 200,000 clones, with roughly 85% as singletons. Germline V gene lookup returns CDR1 GTSNPN and CDR2 SVGIG (reference sequence). Trimming shortened V by 4 bases and J by 5 bases, and 11 bases separated the two germline ends. CDR3 length equals 12 residues. The gene calls are TRBV30 and TRBJ2-5; D not resolved. Sequencing was performed on PBMCs. The clonotype was recovered from a woman aged 25 to 39 in good health and CMV-seropositive. This chain's CDR3 is CAWMTGWETQYF. CDR3 sequence (DNA): TGTGCCTGGATGACGGGTTGGGAGACCCAGTACTTC.